A selection of T cell receptor beta chains follows, all from one sample in a study of CD8 T cells in Susac syndrome. TCRdb independently ran MiXCR on the immunoSEQ multiplex PCR reads; one entry per CDR3 protein. This repertoire shows about 100,000 distinct CDR3 sequences, about 95% found once; its top ten account for less than 0.35%. The material sequenced was CD8+ T cells from PBMCs. The receptor set was obtained from a human donor with Susac syndrome. The CDR3 runs from the conserved cysteine through the conserved F or W. A D gene is named only where the DNA matches it firmly. Expanded clones get a size class; other rows say once, few or many, or leave the size out.

v_call: TRBV3-1
j_call: TRBJ1-3
d_call: NA
clone_size: NA
cdr3_aa: CASSQDIGGGNTIYF
cdr3_nt: TGTGCCAGCAGCCAAGATATCGGGGGAGGAAACACCATATATTTT

v_call: TRBV20-1
j_call: TRBJ1-3
d_call: NA
clone_size: NA
cdr3_aa: CSASVPRRSTHSGNTIYF
cdr3_nt: TGCAGTGCTAGTGTCCCAAGGCGTTCAACACACTCTGGAAACACCATATATTTT

v_call: TRBV7-3
j_call: TRBJ2-1
d_call: TRBD2
clone_size: NA
cdr3_aa: CASSSTSGSYNEQFF
cdr3_nt: TGTGCCAGCAGCTCGACTAGCGGGAGTTACAATGAGCAGTTCTTC

v_call: TRBV5-1
j_call: TRBJ2-7
d_call: TRBD1
clone_size: NA
cdr3_aa: CASSRDTGAYEQYF
cdr3_nt: TGCGCCAGCAGCCGAGACACAGGGGCCTACGAGCAGTACTTC

v_call: TRBV7-9
j_call: TRBJ1-3
d_call: NA
clone_size: NA
cdr3_aa: CASSRSGVSGNTIYF
cdr3_nt: TGTGCCAGCAGCCGTTCAGGGGTCTCTGGAAACACCATATATTTT

v_call: TRBV29-1
j_call: TRBJ1-1
d_call: TRBD1
clone_size: NA
cdr3_aa: CSVVSPWETGGTEAFF
cdr3_nt: TGCAGCGTTGTTAGCCCTTGGGAGACAGGGGGCACTGAAGCTTTCTTT

v_call: TRBV7-9
j_call: TRBJ1-4
d_call: TRBD1
clone_size: NA
cdr3_aa: CASSVGTGIDALFF
cdr3_nt: TGTGCCAGCAGCGTCGGGACAGGGATAGACGCACTGTTTTTT

v_call: TRBV6-5
j_call: TRBJ2-7
d_call: TRBD1
clone_size: NA
cdr3_aa: CASSYRGQGTYEQYF
cdr3_nt: TGTGCCAGCAGTTACCGGGGACAGGGTACCTACGAGCAGTACTTC

v_call: TRBV7-8
j_call: TRBJ2-2
d_call: TRBD2
clone_size: NA
cdr3_aa: CASGGTMNTGELFF
cdr3_nt: TGTGCCAGCGGGGGGACTATGAACACCGGGGAGCTGTTTTTT

v_call: TRBV7-3
j_call: TRBJ1-1
d_call: NA
clone_size: NA
cdr3_aa: CASSPRGRANTEAFF
cdr3_nt: TGTGCCAGCAGCCCGCGGGGCAGGGCGAACACTGAAGCTTTCTTT

v_call: TRBV5-4
j_call: TRBJ2-7
d_call: TRBD1
clone_size: NA
cdr3_aa: CASSRRTGKYYEQYF
cdr3_nt: TGTGCCAGCAGCCGACGGACAGGAAAATATTACGAGCAGTACTTC

v_call: TRBV12-3/TRBV12-4
j_call: TRBJ2-5
d_call: TRBD2
clone_size: NA
cdr3_aa: CASSLGSGSQETQYF
cdr3_nt: TGTGCCAGCAGTTTGGGTAGCGGGAGCCAAGAGACCCAGTACTTC

v_call: TRBV29-1
j_call: TRBJ1-1
d_call: NA
clone_size: once
cdr3_aa: CSVVPGDTEAFF
cdr3_nt: TGCAGCGTTGTTCCTGGGGACACTGAAGCTTTCTTT

v_call: TRBV20-1
j_call: TRBJ2-3
d_call: NA
clone_size: NA
cdr3_aa: CSARDLGPADTQYF
cdr3_nt: TGCAGTGCTAGAGATCTAGGACCCGCAGATACGCAGTATTTT

v_call: TRBV29-1
j_call: TRBJ1-5
d_call: NA
clone_size: once
cdr3_aa: CSVVWGTNQPQHF
cdr3_nt: TGCAGCGTTGTGTGGGGGACCAATCAGCCCCAGCATTTT

v_call: TRBV7-2
j_call: TRBJ2-7
d_call: NA
clone_size: NA
cdr3_aa: CASSLDRQVLYEQYF
cdr3_nt: TGTGCCAGCAGCTTGGATAGACAGGTTCTCTACGAGCAGTACTTC

v_call: TRBV25-1
j_call: TRBJ2-7
d_call: TRBD2
clone_size: NA
cdr3_aa: CASSTGTSLYEQYF
cdr3_nt: TGTGCCAGCAGTACCGGGACTAGCCTCTACGAGCAGTACTTC

v_call: TRBV7-3
j_call: TRBJ2-5
d_call: NA
clone_size: NA
cdr3_aa: CASSLRGGYQETQYF
cdr3_nt: TGTGCCAGCAGCTTGAGAGGGGGATATCAAGAGACCCAGTACTTC

v_call: TRBV7-8
j_call: TRBJ2-5
d_call: TRBD2
clone_size: NA
cdr3_aa: CASSLVAGGETQYF
cdr3_nt: TGTGCCAGCAGCTTAGTGGCGGGGGGGGAGACCCAGTACTTC

v_call: TRBV5-1
j_call: TRBJ1-2
d_call: TRBD1
clone_size: NA
cdr3_aa: CASSLGQGAFIYGYTF
cdr3_nt: TGCGCCAGCAGCTTGGGACAGGGGGCGTTTATCTATGGCTACACCTTC

v_call: TRBV27
j_call: TRBJ2-3
d_call: NA
clone_size: NA
cdr3_aa: CASSLSSGGADTQYF
cdr3_nt: TGTGCCAGCAGTTTATCCAGCGGTGGGGCAGATACGCAGTATTTT

v_call: TRBV12-3/TRBV12-4
j_call: TRBJ2-6
d_call: NA
clone_size: few
cdr3_aa: CASSFRSSGANVLTF
cdr3_nt: TGTGCCAGCAGTTTTAGGAGCTCTGGGGCCAACGTCCTGACTTTC